Below, 26 T cell receptor beta chains from the same sample are listed, as sequenced in a study of cytomegalovirus exposure and HLA in healthy donors. The primer mix had 60 Vbeta and 13 Jbeta primers. Measured with immunoSEQ multiplex PCR; TCRdb has only the in-frame clones, and not every one. The table includes about 110,000 clones, around four fifths detected once. The sample was PBMCs. These receptors were collected from a woman aged 55-69 years in good health and CMV-seropositive.

This clone has just one count. V and J are TRBV5-1 and TRBJ2-3; D possibly corresponds to TRBD2 (6 bases). Germline assignment: CDR1 SGHRS and CDR2 YFSETQ. CDR3 length: 19 residues. Trimming removed 5 bases at V and 2 bases at J, with 27 bases between. Here the CDR3 reads CASRGGGMRTRVITDTQYF. The DNA of the CDR3 is TGCGCCAGCAGGGGTGGCGGGATGAGGACGAGGGTAATCACAGATACGCAGTATTTT.

V and J are TRBV19 and TRBJ2-1; D might be TRBD2 (6 bases). The CDR3 is 15 residues long. Germline V gene lookup returns CDR1 LNHDA and CDR2 SQIVND (reference sequence). The V end lost 3 bases, the J end lost 7 bases, and 16 bases lay between the germline ends. The CDR3 bases are TGTGCCAGTAGTATCACAGGAGCGGGTAGGAATGAGCAGTTCTTC. It specifies CASSITGAGRNEQFF.

The J gene is TRBJ2-3, the V gene TRBV2, with D possibly matching TRBD2 (5 bases). This CDR3 contains 15 residues. Looked up from germline, CDR1 is SNHLY and CDR2 is FYNNEI. V dropped 3 bases and J dropped 6 bases, with 16 bases sitting between them. In nucleotides, the CDR3 is TGTGCCAGCAGTGATAATTCAGCACCGGGGGATACGCAGTATTTT. Protein sequence: CASSDNSAPGDTQYF.

The V call is TRBV29-1, the J call TRBJ2-1; D is possibly TRBD1 (5 bases). CDR1 and CDR2 (germline): SQVTM, ANQGSEA. CDR3 length equals 13 residues. V lost 1 base and J 4 bases, leaving 8 bases between the germline ends. DNA of the CDR3: TGCAGCGTTGAAGGGGGCCGATACAATGAGCAGTTCTTC. Translating it yields CSVEGGRYNEQFF.

The chain is built from TRBV29-1 and TRBJ1-2; D gene unclear. V was clipped by 2 bases and J by 1 base, with 5 bases between them. CDR1 is SQVTM and CDR2 is ANQGSEA in the germline V gene. CDR3 length: 12 amino acids. The CDR3 sequence is CSVESNNYGYTF. The DNA for the CDR3 is TGCAGCGTTGAATCCAATAACTATGGCTACACCTTC.

Only one count was recorded for this clone. The chain joins TRBV6-6 to TRBJ2-2; TRBD1 matches at 8 bases. V dropped 7 bases and J dropped 4; count of bases not matched to a gene: 11. Germline assignment: CDR1 MNHNY and CDR2 SVGAGI (reference sequence). The CDR3 has 16 amino acids. CDR3 in amino acids: CASTPQQGVGTGELFF. DNA for the CDR3: TGTGCCAGCACCCCTCAACAGGGGGTCGGCACCGGGGAGCTGTTTTTT.

The V gene is TRBV7-9, the J gene TRBJ2-1; the D gene is possibly TRBD2 (6 bases). From germline, CDR1 is SEHNR and CDR2 FQNEAQ (reference sequence). This CDR3 comprises 13 residues. V was trimmed by 5 bases and J by 10 bases, leaving 15 bases between them. The CDR3 sequence: CASSTAGPVEQFF. The CDR3 nucleotides are TGTGCCAGCAGCACGGCGGGGCCCGTGGAGCAGTTCTTC. The whole variable domain, remainder taken from reference TRBV7-9 and TRBJ2-1, is DTGVSQNPRHKITKRGQNVTFRCDPISEHNRLYWYRQTLGQGPEFLTYFQNEAQLEKSRLLSDRFSAERPKGSFSTLEIQRTEQGDSAMYLCASSTAGPVEQFFGPGTRLTVL.

Written as DNA, the CDR3 is TGTGCCAGCAGGAAGACTAGCGGGAGGCGGTACGAGCAGTACTTC. The encoded protein is CASRKTSGRRYEQYF. The V call is TRBV6-1, the J call TRBJ2-5; 13 bases line up with TRBD2. TRBJ2-7 matches the DNA end more closely, so the J call is doubtful. The CDR3 has 15 residues. The germline V gene has CDR1 MNHNS and CDR2 SASEGT.

The chain employs TRBV19 and TRBJ2-5; no definite D call. Trimming cost V 5 bases and J 2 bases, with 9 bases left between them. Per the germline V gene, CDR1 is LNHDA and CDR2 is SQIVND (reference sequence). There are 13 residues in the CDR3. The CDR3 is CASSVWRQETQYF. The CDR3 bases are TGTGCCAGTAGTGTATGGCGGCAAGAGACCCAGTACTTC. The full variable domain, in which reference TRBV19 and TRBJ2-5 provide the parts outside the CDR3, is DGGITQSPKYLFRKEGQNVTLSCEQNLNHDAMYWYRQDPGQGLRLIYYSQIVNDFQKGDIAEGYSVSREKKESFPLTVTSAQKNPTAFYLCASSVWRQETQYFGPGTRLLVL.

The chain links TRBV4-1 to TRBJ2-7, with D unclear. This CDR3 is 12 amino acids long. V lost 0 bases and J lost 10, with 10 bases in between. Germline CDR1 and CDR2: MGHRA and YSYEKL. DNA of the CDR3: TGCGCCAGCAGCCAAGATCGCCCAGGTCAGTACTTC. It translates to CASSQDRPGQYF.

In this sample, this clone turned up a few times. The chain is built from TRBV5-4 and TRBJ1-6; weak D call: TRBD1 (6 bases). Trimming pared 3 bases from V and 11 bases from J, leaving 12 bases between. CDR1 and CDR2 (germline): SGHNT, YYREEE (reference sequence). This CDR3 region has 13 residues. CDR3: CASSSQRGTPLHF. In DNA, the CDR3 is TGTGCCAGCAGCTCGCAGAGGGGGACACCCCTCCACTTT.

The chain links TRBV11-1 to TRBJ2-1; 7 bases map to TRBD2. V shed 7 bases and J 0 bases; nucleotides not matched to a gene: 12. CDR3 length: 17 residues. Per germline, CDR1 SGHAT and CDR2 FQDESV (reference sequence). The CDR3 sequence: CASNGWEGLSSYNEQFF. In nucleotides, the CDR3 is TGTGCCAGCAACGGGTGGGAGGGCCTAAGCTCCTACAATGAGCAGTTCTTC.

This clone is a singleton in its sample. The V and J genes are TRBV7-9 and TRBJ2-2; D is uncertain. This CDR3 spans 14 amino acids. Germline CDR1 is SEHNR and CDR2 is FQNEAQ (reference sequence). V was trimmed by 5 bases and J by 4 bases, leaving 11 bases between them. The CDR3 DNA follows: TGTGCCAGCAGCCCAACCAGTGGCACCGGGGAGCTGTTTTTT. Translated: CASSPTSGTGELFF.

V usage is TRBV5-4 and J usage is TRBJ2-1; TRBD1 agrees at 7 bases. Per the germline V gene, CDR1 is SGHNT and CDR2 is YYREEE (reference sequence). The junction had 11 bases not matched to a gene; V was cut back by 3 bases and J by 5 bases. CDR3 size: 16 residues. This chain's CDR3 is CASSYMGPTGNNEQFF. The CDR3 nucleotides are TGTGCCAGCAGCTATATGGGTCCGACAGGGAACAATGAGCAGTTCTTC.

The V and J genes are TRBV5-1 and TRBJ1-1, with TRBD1 matching 12 bases. The V and J ends lost 4 bases and 0 bases, in that order; junction bases with no gene match: 7. Per germline, CDR1 SGHRS and CDR2 YFSETQ. The CDR3 covers 17 residues. CDR3 coding DNA: TGCGCCAGCAGCCTGGGGGACAGGGGGCGACTGAACACTGAAGCTTTCTTT. It translates to CASSLGDRGRLNTEAFF. Filled out from reference TRBV5-1 and TRBJ1-1, the complete variable domain reads KAGVTQTPRYLIKTRGQQVTLSCSPISGHRSVSWYQQTPGQGLQFLFEYFSETQRNKGNFPGRFSGRQFSNSRSEMNVSTLELGDSALYLCASSLGDRGRLNTEAFFGQGTRLTVV.

This clone was picked up a small number of times. The CDR3 protein is CASSQLWTGRQAEQYF. Here the CDR3 DNA reads TGCGCCAGCAGCCAACTTTGGACAGGGCGACAGGCCGAGCAGTACTTC. This chain connects TRBV5-1 to TRBJ2-7, with 8 bases fitting TRBD1. V was clipped by 4 bases and J by 6 bases; unmatched bases: 15. This CDR3 is 16 amino acids long. Looked up from germline, CDR1 is SGHRS and CDR2 is YFSETQ.

The chain uses TRBV7-3 and TRBJ2-1; possible D gene TRBD1, 5 bases. The germline V and J ends were trimmed by 1 base and 7 bases, with 17 bases remaining between them. This CDR3 has 16 amino acids. The germline V gene encodes CDR1 SGHTA and CDR2 FQGTGA. CDR3 loop: CASSLIPDPGLNEQFF. The CDR3 bases are TGTGCCAGCAGCTTAATTCCGGATCCAGGGTTGAATGAGCAGTTCTTC. Variable domain in full (rest from reference TRBV7-3 and TRBJ2-1): GAGVSQTPSNKVTEKGKYVELRCDPISGHTALYWYRQSLGQGPEFLIYFQGTGAADDSGLPNDRFFAVRPEGSVSTLKIQRTERGDSAVYLCASSLIPDPGLNEQFFGPGTRLTVL.

The chain couples TRBV28 to TRBJ2-5; TRBD1 might be the D (7 bases). The J call may be faulty, since TRBJ2-7 better matches the DNA end. This CDR3 is 16 amino acids long. Per the germline V gene, CDR1 is MDHEN and CDR2 is SYDVKM. CDR3: CASREGARRRAYEQYF. The DNA of the CDR3 is TGTGCCAGCAGGGAGGGGGCCAGACGGAGGGCCTACGAGCAGTACTTC.

This clone appeared once. The chain uses TRBV4-2 and TRBJ2-5, with 8 bases lining up with TRBD2. With the DNA end fitting TRBJ2-7 better, the J assignment may be wrong. In germline, CDR1 is LGHNA, CDR2 YNFKEQ. The CDR3 runs to 13 residues. CDR3 in DNA: TGTGCCAGCAGCCACAGCGGGAGCTACGAGCAGTACTTC. This translates into CASSHSGSYEQYF.

CDR3 loop: CASISGTGGPYEQYF. In DNA, the CDR3 is TGCGCCAGCATAAGCGGGACAGGGGGACCCTACGAGCAGTACTTC. The genes are TRBV5-1 and TRBJ2-7; 11 nucleotides agree with TRBD1. Germline CDR1 is SGHRS and CDR2 is YFSETQ. CDR3 length: 15 residues. V shed 6 bases, J shed 2 bases, and the junction held 7 bases outside the gene matches. The full variable domain, completed using reference TRBV5-1 and TRBJ2-7, is KAGVTQTPRYLIKTRGQQVTLSCSPISGHRSVSWYQQTPGQGLQFLFEYFSETQRNKGNFPGRFSGRQFSNSRSEMNVSTLELGDSALYLCASISGTGGPYEQYFGPGTRLTVT.

V and J are TRBV7-2 and TRBJ1-5, with TRBD1 identical over 7 bases. Trimming took 6 bases from V and 7 from J; bases not matched to a gene: 6. The CDR3 runs 13 residues. Germline CDR1 and CDR2: SGHTA and FQGNSA. CDR3 nucleotides: TGTGCCAGCAGTTCCCAGGGGGTCCAGCCCCAGCATTTT. Translated: CASSSQGVQPQHF.

This clone has just one count. This sequence joins TRBV11-3 and TRBJ1-6, with 7 bases matching TRBD1. This CDR3 spans 16 amino acids. Germline assignment: CDR1 SGHNT and CDR2 YENEEA. V lost 3 bases and J lost 3; bases outside the gene matches: 5. CDR3 region: CASSFRQGIYNSPLHF. The DNA for the CDR3 is TGTGCCAGCAGCTTCAGACAGGGTATCTATAATTCACCCCTCCACTTT. The variable domain in full, with the rest retrieved from reference TRBV11-3 and TRBJ1-6, is EAGVVQSPRYKIIEKKQPVAFWCNPISGHNTLYWYLQNLGQGPELLIRYENEEAVDDSQLPKDRFSAERLKGVDSTLKIQPAELGDSAVYLCASSFRQGIYNSPLHFGNGTRLTVT.

V usage is TRBV28 and J usage is TRBJ2-1, with 7 bases fitting TRBD2. This CDR3 is 16 amino acids long. CDR1 is MDHEN and CDR2 is SYDVKM in the germline V gene. After removal of 6 bases from V and 3 bases from J, the junction contained 11 bases not matched to a gene. The DNA for the CDR3 is TGTGCCAGCAGCATCATGGGAGCGGGAAGCTACAATGAGCAGTTCTTC. Encoded protein: CASSIMGAGSYNEQFF.

As regards this clone: Other DNA sequences of this sample code for an identical CDR3. The rearrangement uses TRBV5-6 and TRBJ2-1, with no clear D. Trimming shortened V by 3 bases and J by 2 bases, and 3 bases separated the two germline ends. The CDR3 extends over 12 amino acids. Per germline, CDR1 SGHDT and CDR2 YYEEEE. The CDR3 loop reads CASSWPYNEQFF. CDR3 bases: TGTGCCAGCAGCTGGCCCTACAATGAGCAGTTCTTC.

The rearrangement joins TRBV29-1 to TRBJ2-5; 9 nucleotides align to TRBD1. The assigned J gene may be wrong: the sequence end matches TRBJ2-7 better. Germline values: CDR1 SQVTM, CDR2 ANQGSEA. CDR3 length equals 13 residues. CDR3 nucleotides: TGCAGCGTCGGAAACAGGGGGCTCTACGAGCAGTACTTC. Amino acids: CSVGNRGLYEQYF.

This chain uses TRBV9 with TRBJ1-1; a weak D match, TRBD1 (6 bases). V was shortened by 0 bases and J by 4 bases, with 10 bases between the two germline ends. The CDR3 contains 14 residues. Looked up from germline, CDR1 is SGDLS and CDR2 is YYNGEE. This chain's CDR3 is CASSVEGGGTEAFF. Written as DNA, the CDR3 is TGTGCCAGCAGCGTAGAAGGGGGGGGCACTGAAGCTTTCTTT.